This TCR beta chain was sequenced in a study of blood T cells in healthy people across ages. Study findings and constraints: Donors of long life had a larger count of naive CD4+ cells and greater diversity than aged donors. The fall in TCR beta diversity per million T cells was roughly linear with age. Shifts in expanded clonotypes may have been confounded by donor CMV status, which was unknown.

Combining a sample-barcoded 5' primer with a J-beta primer mix, a second PCR ran for roughly 7 to 12 cycles. A tag from a template-switch adaptor with 12 random nucleotides marked each cDNA molecule. TCRdb ran MiXCR on the 5' RACE reads and lists one entry per CDR3 protein. The profile covers under 800,000 distinct CDR3 sequences, with around 21% appearing a single time and roughly 3.9% taken by the ten largest. Looked up from germline, CDR1 is MNHEY and CDR2 is SVGAGI. This CDR3 region has 15 residues. The V and J ends lost 0 bases and 4 bases, in that order; junction bases with no gene match: 4. On this clonotype itself: What it binds is unknown.

This TCR was recovered from a man between 65 and 85 years old in good health. The sample taken for sequencing was blood. J is TRBJ1-1 and V is TRBV6-5; 8 bases map to TRBD1. The DNA of the CDR3 is TGTGCCAGCAGTTACTCGGCCAGGGGGCTCACTGAAGCTTTCTTT. It codes for CASSYSARGLTEAFF.